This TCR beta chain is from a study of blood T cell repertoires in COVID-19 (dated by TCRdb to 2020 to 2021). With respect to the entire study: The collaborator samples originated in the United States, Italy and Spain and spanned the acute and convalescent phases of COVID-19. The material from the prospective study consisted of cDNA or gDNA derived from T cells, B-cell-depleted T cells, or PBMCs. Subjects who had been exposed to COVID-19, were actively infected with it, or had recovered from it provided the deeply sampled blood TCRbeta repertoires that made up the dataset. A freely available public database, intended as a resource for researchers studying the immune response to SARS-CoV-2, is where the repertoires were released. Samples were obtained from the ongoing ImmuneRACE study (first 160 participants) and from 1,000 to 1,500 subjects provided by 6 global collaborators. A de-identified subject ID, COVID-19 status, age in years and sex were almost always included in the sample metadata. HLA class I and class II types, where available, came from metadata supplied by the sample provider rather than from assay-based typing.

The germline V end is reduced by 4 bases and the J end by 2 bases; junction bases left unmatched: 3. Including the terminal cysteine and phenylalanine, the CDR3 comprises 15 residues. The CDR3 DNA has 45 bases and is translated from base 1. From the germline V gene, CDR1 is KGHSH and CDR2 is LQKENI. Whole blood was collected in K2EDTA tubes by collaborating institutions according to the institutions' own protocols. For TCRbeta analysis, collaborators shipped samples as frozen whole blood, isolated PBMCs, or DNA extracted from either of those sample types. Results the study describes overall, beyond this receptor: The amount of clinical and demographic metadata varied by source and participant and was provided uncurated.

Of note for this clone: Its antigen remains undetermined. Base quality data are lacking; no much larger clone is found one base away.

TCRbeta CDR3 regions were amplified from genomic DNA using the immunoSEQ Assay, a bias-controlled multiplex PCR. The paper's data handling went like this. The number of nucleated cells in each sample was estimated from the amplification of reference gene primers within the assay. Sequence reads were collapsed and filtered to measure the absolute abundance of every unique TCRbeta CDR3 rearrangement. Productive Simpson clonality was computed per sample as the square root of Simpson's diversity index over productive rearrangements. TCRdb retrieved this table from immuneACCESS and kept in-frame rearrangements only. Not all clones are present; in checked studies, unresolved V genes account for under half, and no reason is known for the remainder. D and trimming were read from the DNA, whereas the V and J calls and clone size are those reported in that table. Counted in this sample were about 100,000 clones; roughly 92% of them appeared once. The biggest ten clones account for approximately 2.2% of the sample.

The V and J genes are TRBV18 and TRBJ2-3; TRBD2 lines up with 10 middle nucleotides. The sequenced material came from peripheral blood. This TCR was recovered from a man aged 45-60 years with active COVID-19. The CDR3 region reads CASSQSGGATDTQYF. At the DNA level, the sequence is TGTGCCAGCTCACAAAGCGGGGGGGCCACAGATACGCAGTATTTT.